This T cell receptor beta chain is from a study of molecular identifiers for immune sequencing clone quantification. CDR3 length: 16 residues. Trimming cost V 0 bases and J 2 bases, with 16 bases left between them. Germline lookup yields CDR1 DFQATT and CDR2 SNEGSKA (reference sequence). As previously described, bulk TCR libraries were made using listed TCR primers. TCRdb re-called the PCR reads through MiXCR, storing one row per CDR3 protein. Of 600,000 to 650,000 distinct CDR3 sequences in the sample, around 20% were seen once. Libraries of naive CD8 cells were prepared from around 20,000 to 1,000,000 sorted cells using 10%, 30% or 50% RNA. Naive CD8 T cells underwent sorting with the CD8+CD4-CCR7+CD45RA+ definition.

Material: naive CD8+ T cells from blood, with Jurkat cell RNA spiked in. The subset here: FACS-sorted CD8+CD4-CCR7+CD45RA+ naive T cells. The chain carries TRBV20-1 and TRBJ2-5; D is possibly TRBD2 (7 bases). This TCR came from a human donor in good health. Some libraries in this study had Jurkat cell RNA spiked in. Here the CDR3 DNA reads TGCAGTGCTAGAGAAATAAAGGGGAGGGGGCAAGAGACCCAGTACTTC. This gives the protein CSAREIKGRGQETQYF.